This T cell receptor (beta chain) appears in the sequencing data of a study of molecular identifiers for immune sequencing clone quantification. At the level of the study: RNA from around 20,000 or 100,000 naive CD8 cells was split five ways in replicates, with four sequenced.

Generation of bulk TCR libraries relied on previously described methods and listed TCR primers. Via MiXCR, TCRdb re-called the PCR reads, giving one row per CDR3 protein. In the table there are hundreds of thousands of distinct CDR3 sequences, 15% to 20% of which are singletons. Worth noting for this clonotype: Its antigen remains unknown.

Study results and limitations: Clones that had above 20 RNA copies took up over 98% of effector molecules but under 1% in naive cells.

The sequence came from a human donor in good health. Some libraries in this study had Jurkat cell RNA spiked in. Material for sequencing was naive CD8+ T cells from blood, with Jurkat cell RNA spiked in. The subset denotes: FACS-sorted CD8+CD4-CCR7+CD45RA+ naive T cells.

CDR3 region: CASSTITNNEQFF. The DNA for the CDR3 is TGTGCCAGCAGCACTATAACGAACAATGAGCAGTTCTTC. This chain links TRBV7-9 with TRBJ2-1; unclear D gene. There are 13 residues in the CDR3. V gave up 5 bases and J gave up 5 bases, with 10 bases separating them. The germline gives CDR1 SEHNR, CDR2 FQNEAQ (reference sequence).